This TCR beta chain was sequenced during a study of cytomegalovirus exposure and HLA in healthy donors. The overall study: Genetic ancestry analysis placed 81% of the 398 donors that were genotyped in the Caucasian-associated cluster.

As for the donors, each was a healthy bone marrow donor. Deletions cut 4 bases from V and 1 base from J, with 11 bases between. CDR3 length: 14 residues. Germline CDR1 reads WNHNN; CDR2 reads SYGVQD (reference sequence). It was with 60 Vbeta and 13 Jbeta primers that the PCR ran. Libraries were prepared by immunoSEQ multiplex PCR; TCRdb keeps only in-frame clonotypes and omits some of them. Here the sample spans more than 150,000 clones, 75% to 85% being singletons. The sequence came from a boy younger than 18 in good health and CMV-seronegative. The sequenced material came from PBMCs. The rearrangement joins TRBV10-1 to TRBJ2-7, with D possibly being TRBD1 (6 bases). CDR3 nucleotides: TGCGCCAGCAGTGGTCCGACAGGATCCTACGAGCAGTACTTC. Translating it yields CASSGPTGSYEQYF.